One and the same sample provided the 11 T cell receptor beta chains below, sequenced in a study of blood T cells in healthy people across ages. Together with a sample-barcoded 5' primer, a J-beta primer mix was included in a second PCR lasting about 7 to 11 cycles. One entry per CDR3 protein, called by TCRdb with MiXCR from the 5' RACE reads. Of fewer than 2,000,000 distinct CDR3 sequences in the sample, about 35% were seen once. The sample taken for sequencing was blood. Source of these receptors: a woman under 40 in good health.

This clonotype was counted ten times or more. This sequence joins TRBV20-1 and TRBJ1-2, with 7 bases matching TRBD1. The CDR3 has 14 amino acids. Germline CDR1 DFQATT, CDR2 SNEGSKA (reference sequence). Trimming at V came to 0 bases and at J to 4 bases, leaving 5 bases not matched to a gene. The chain's CDR3 is CSARDQGGTYGYTF. CDR3 nucleotides: TGCAGTGCTAGAGATCAGGGGGGTACCTATGGCTACACCTTC.

Concerning this clonotype: A read error is possible here, since a much larger clone lies one base away. This sequence joins TRBV7-9 and TRBJ2-1; possibly TRBD2 for D (7 bases). The CDR3 runs to 15 residues. Germline CDR1 SEHNR, CDR2 FQNEAQ (reference sequence). CDR3 nucleotides: TGTGTCAGCAGCCCGCCGGGGGGCCCCTACAATGAGCAGTTCTTC. Translated, it gives CVSSPPGGPYNEQFF. The full variable domain, its missing parts supplied by reference TRBV7-9 and TRBJ2-1, is DTGVSQNPRHKITKRGQNVTFRCDPISEHNRLYWYRQTLGQGPEFLTYFQNEAQLEKSRLLSDRFSAERPKGSFSTLEIQRTEQGDSAMYLCVSSPPGGPYNEQFFGPGTRLTVL.

The chain recombines TRBV20-1 with TRBJ2-1, with TRBD2 identical over 8 bases. CDR1 DFQATT and CDR2 SNEGSKA come from the germline V gene (reference sequence). The CDR3 consists of 15 residues. V lost 2 bases to trimming and J lost 7 bases; unmatched junction nucleotides: 10. CDR3: CSARPRGLVKNEQFF. The CDR3 coding sequence is TGCAGTGCTAGACCTAGGGGACTAGTTAAAAATGAGCAGTTCTTC.

A word on this clonotype: A much more abundant neighbour one base away suggests this may be a read error. This chain links TRBV11-3 with TRBJ2-6; 7 nucleotides line up with TRBD2. Germline values: CDR1 SGHNT, CDR2 YENEEA. The CDR3 spans 16 residues. This CDR3 is CAGSRTGGAGANVLTF. CDR3 sequence (DNA): TGTGCCGGCAGCCGTACGGGGGGTGCCGGGGCCAACGTCCTGACTTTC.

The chain recombines TRBV28 with TRBJ2-7; TRBD1 matches 9 bases. Germline V gives CDR1 MDHEN, CDR2 SYDVKM. This CDR3 region has 16 residues. With V trimmed by 3 bases and J by 1 base, 7 bases remained unmatched. CDR3 coding DNA: TGTGCCAGCAGTTTGACAGGGGGGCGCCTGTCCTACGAGCAGTACTTC. This encodes CASSLTGGRLSYEQYF.

The J gene is TRBJ2-7, the V gene TRBV5-1; 9 bases align to TRBD2. CDR3 length: 18 residues. Germline trimming cut 2 bases from V and 0 bases from J; bases unmatched to any gene: 12. Germline V gives CDR1 SGHRS, CDR2 YFSETQ. The CDR3, as DNA: TGCGCCAGCAGCTTTAGCGGGGGAGGCCACCCTCTCTCCTACGAGCAGTACTTC. Its translation: CASSFSGGGHPLSYEQYF.

The V gene is TRBV12-3 or TRBV12-4, the J gene TRBJ1-3, with D possibly TRBD1 on 5 matching bases. The CDR3 runs to 15 residues. Trimming took 6 bases from V and 0 from J, leaving 12 bases between them. The CDR3 DNA reads as TGTGCCAGCAGCCCGGGACTGAGCTCTGGAAACACCATATATTTT. It is translated as CASSPGLSSGNTIYF.

The chain links TRBV14 to TRBJ2-2; D call uncertain. V gave up 1 base and J gave up 4 bases, with 10 bases separating them. The CDR3 sequence is 15 residues long. The germline CDR1 and CDR2 sequences are SGHDN and FVKESK. The CDR3: CASSQGGNPTGELFF. In DNA, the CDR3 is TGTGCCAGCAGCCAAGGTGGGAATCCCACCGGGGAGCTGTTTTTT.

This clonotype was observed a few times. The chain uses TRBV7-2 and TRBJ1-2; 11 bases map to TRBD1. Germline trimming cut 6 bases from V and 5 bases from J; bases unmatched to any gene: 11. CDR3 length: 16 amino acids. CDR1 and CDR2 (germline): SGHTA, FQGNSA. CDR3 sequence (DNA): TGTGCCAGCAGTCAAGGAGGGACAGGGGGTGGGTATGGCTACACCTTC. Encoded protein: CASSQGGTGGGYGYTF.

The V call is TRBV12-3 or TRBV12-4, the J call TRBJ1-3; unclear D gene. CDR3 length equals 14 residues. V was trimmed by 7 bases and J by 7 bases, leaving 17 bases between them. The CDR3 loop is CASTLVGFYNTIYF. DNA of the CDR3: TGTGCCAGCACCCTAGTGGGTTTTTACAACACCATATATTTT.

The chain joins TRBV4-1 to TRBJ1-1, with D maybe TRBD1 (6 bases). The CDR3 has 14 residues. V lost 0 bases, J lost 4 bases, and 9 bases lay in between. Per the germline V gene, CDR1 is MGHRA and CDR2 is YSYEKL. CDR3 region: CASSQEGAGTEAFF. CDR3 bases: TGCGCCAGCAGCCAAGAGGGGGCAGGCACTGAAGCTTTCTTT.